The 17 T cell receptor beta chains below come from one sample, sequenced in a study of shared clonotypes between healthy human individuals. This table comes from immunoSEQ multiplex PCR, and its TCRdb copy is limited to in-frame clones, with some not included. The top ten hold 1.4% to 1.5% of the sample, which has roughly 1 million clones, roughly 80% seen once. Sequenced: memory CD4+ T cells sorted from blood. Subset in this sample: CD45RA-negative fraction. The receptor source for this set is a man aged 18-30 years in good health.

This chain joins TRBV15 and TRBJ2-1; 8 nucleotides align to TRBD2. Germline V gene sequence: CDR1 LNHNV, CDR2 YYDKDF (reference sequence). The CDR3 consists of 15 residues. The J segment lost 0 bases and the V segment lost 8 bases, leaving 6 bases of the junction unmatched. The CDR3 here is CATRRGGPSYNEQFF. The CDR3 DNA is TGTGCCACCCGACGCGGGGGGCCCTCCTACAATGAGCAGTTCTTC.

J is TRBJ1-1 and V is TRBV13; TRBD1 is a possible D gene (5 bases). V lost 4 bases and J 1 base, leaving 13 bases between the germline ends. The CDR3 covers 15 residues. CDR1 and CDR2 from the germline V gene are PRHDT and FYEKMQ (reference sequence). The CDR3 spells CASSSAGGRNTEAFF. The CDR3, as DNA: TGTGCCAGCAGCTCCGCGGGGGGGAGGAACACTGAAGCTTTCTTT.

This clone was found a few times. The chain couples TRBV28 to TRBJ1-5; tentatively, D is TRBD1 (5 bases). Deletions cut 7 bases from V and 1 base from J, with 11 bases between. Germline CDR1 is MDHEN and CDR2 is SYDVKM. The CDR3 has 14 amino acids. CDR3 nucleotide sequence: TGTGCCAGCATAGATCGGGGGAGCAATCAGCCCCAGCATTTT. It specifies CASIDRGSNQPQHF. Complete variable domain (other parts from reference TRBV28 and TRBJ1-5): DVKVTQSSRYLVKRTGEKVFLECVQDMDHENMFWYRQDPGLGLRLIYFSYDVKMKEKGDIPEGYSVSREKKERFSLILESASTNQTSMYLCASIDRGSNQPQHFGDGTRLSIL.

This rearrangement joins TRBV19 to TRBJ2-7; TRBD2 matches at 10 bases. Germline trimming cut 3 bases from V and 3 bases from J; bases unmatched to any gene: 11. CDR3 size: 17 residues. In germline, CDR1 is LNHDA, CDR2 SQIVND (reference sequence). The CDR3 reads CASSIPASGSLVYEQYF. Here the CDR3 DNA reads TGTGCCAGTAGTATTCCCGCTAGCGGGAGTTTGGTCTACGAGCAGTACTTC.

This chain connects TRBV19 to TRBJ1-3; 7 bases fit TRBD1. Germline CDR1 is LNHDA and CDR2 is SQIVND (reference sequence). CDR3 length: 15 amino acids. V was clipped by 7 bases and J by 0 bases; unmatched bases: 6. DNA for the CDR3: TGTGCCAGTAAAACAGGGGATTACTCTGGAAACACCATATATTTT. Translation gives CASKTGDYSGNTIYF.

The chain joins TRBV29-1 to TRBJ1-1; weak D call: TRBD1 (6 bases). The CDR3 has 13 residues. Germline lookup yields CDR1 SQVTM and CDR2 ANQGSEA. Between the trimmed V and J ends, which lost 7 bases and 6 bases, there was a span of 18 bases. CDR3 nucleotide sequence: TGCAGCGCCACCATACAGGGTGACGCTGAAGCTTTCTTT. Protein sequence: CSATIQGDAEAFF.

This clone occurred once. As DNA, the CDR3 is TGTGCCAGTAAGAAGGGTGGAGACCAGCCCCAGCATTTT. Protein product: CASKKGGDQPQHF. The chain combines TRBV19 with TRBJ1-5; D not certain. Germline CDR1 and CDR2: LNHDA and SQIVND (reference sequence). Trimming removed 7 bases from V and 7 bases from J, with 14 bases in between. The CDR3 sequence is 13 residues long.

V is TRBV6-4 and J is TRBJ2-3, with TRBD2 matching over 11 bases. Unmatched junction bases numbered 2, after V lost 2 bases and J lost 10 bases. The CDR3 extends over 13 amino acids. CDR1 is MRHNA, CDR2 SNTAGT, per germline. For the CDR3, the DNA is TGTGCCAGCAGTGACGAACTAGCGGGGGCGCAGTATTTT. It is translated as CASSDELAGAQYF.

The chain is built from TRBV28 and TRBJ1-1; perhaps TRBD1 as D (5 bases). The germline gives CDR1 MDHEN, CDR2 SYDVKM. V was shortened by 5 bases and J by 6 bases, with 10 bases between the two germline ends. The CDR3 covers 12 residues. CDR3 residues: CASSQGFAEAFF. In DNA, the CDR3 is TGTGCCAGCAGTCAGGGTTTCGCTGAAGCTTTCTTT.

J is TRBJ2-1 and V is TRBV7-3; no firm D call. The V end was cut by 0 bases, the J end by 3 bases, with 6 bases between. There are 14 residues in the CDR3. Germline CDR1 and CDR2: SGHTA and FQGTGA. The CDR3 reads CASSLTGDYNEQFF. CDR3 nucleotide sequence: TGTGCCAGCAGCTTAACCGGAGACTACAATGAGCAGTTCTTC.

This clone occurred once. This sequence joins TRBV9 and TRBJ2-3; 9 bases are shared with TRBD2. Germline V gene lookup returns CDR1 SGDLS and CDR2 YYNGEE. The CDR3 spans 16 residues. V was pared by 4 bases and J by 3 bases, with 9 bases of the junction left unmatched. In DNA form, the CDR3 reads TGTGCCAGCAGCATGCCGGCGGGAGGGGGAACAGATACGCAGTATTTT. Translated, it gives CASSMPAGGGTDTQYF.

The V gene is TRBV21-1, the J gene TRBJ1-2; the table's D call of TRBD1 was not tested on the DNA. TRBV21-1 is a pseudogene. This CDR3 spans 13 amino acids. As DNA, the CDR3 is TGTGCCAGCAGCACCCTAGGGGGACAGGGCTACACCTTC. The encoded protein is CASSTLGGQGYTF.

This clone has just a few counts. Here the CDR3 DNA reads TGTGCCTGGAGTAAAGGGACAGCGAACACTGAAGCTTTCTTT. It codes for CAWSKGTANTEAFF. The gene calls are TRBV30 and TRBJ1-1, with TRBD1 identical over 7 bases. The trim removed 2 bases at V and 1 base at J, leaving 4 bases unmatched. Germline CDR1 GTSNPN, CDR2 SVGIG (reference sequence). This CDR3 region has 14 residues.

This clone showed up just once. CDR3 nucleotides: TGTGCCAGCAGCACGCGGGACGGGAGCTCCTACGAGCAGTACTTC. As protein: CASSTRDGSSYEQYF. This chain connects TRBV7-9 to TRBJ2-7; the D gene is possibly TRBD2 (6 bases). The V gene's germline CDR1 is SEHNR and CDR2 FQNEAQ (reference sequence). Between the trimmed V and J ends, which lost 5 bases and 0 bases, there was a span of 14 bases. CDR3 size: 15 residues. Supplemented by reference TRBV7-9 and TRBJ2-7, the full variable domain reads DTGVSQNPRHKITKRGQNVTFRCDPISEHNRLYWYRQTLGQGPEFLTYFQNEAQLEKSRLLSDRFSAERPKGSFSTLEIQRTEQGDSAMYLCASSTRDGSSYEQYFGPGTRLTVT.

For this clone: Other DNA sequences of this sample code for an identical CDR3. The rearrangement joins TRBV2 to TRBJ2-3; TRBD2 aligns across 11 bases. V lost 6 bases, J lost 2 bases, and 4 bases stayed unmatched. The CDR3 length is 15 residues. Germline assignment: CDR1 SNHLY and CDR2 FYNNEI. CDR3 protein: CASRETSGITDTQYF. In DNA form, the CDR3 reads TGTGCCAGCAGGGAGACTAGCGGGATCACAGATACGCAGTATTTT.

The chain recombines TRBV27 with TRBJ2-7; no clear D gene. Per the germline V gene, CDR1 is MNHEY and CDR2 is SMNVEV (reference sequence). The V and J ends lost 6 bases and 5 bases respectively, with 8 bases between them. There are 11 residues in the CDR3. The CDR3 region has the DNA TGTGCCAGCAGGGACGCCCACGAGCAGTACTTC. As protein: CASRDAHEQYF.

This sequence joins TRBV6-5 and TRBJ2-5; D might be TRBD1 or TRBD2, each matching 5 bases. Per the germline V gene, CDR1 is MNHEY and CDR2 is SVGAGI. The CDR3 covers 14 residues. V shed 0 bases and J shed 3 bases, with 8 bases lying between them. CDR3 sequence (DNA): TGTGCCAGCAGTTACTCGACAGCGGAAGAGACCCAGTACTTC. This translates into CASSYSTAEETQYF.